These T cell receptor beta chains were read from a single sample in a study of neoadjuvant anti-PD-1 for oral cavity cancer. The table came from immunoSEQ multiplex PCR; TCRdb's copy has only in-frame clones and leaves some out. The table lists approximately 15,000 clones, around 40% of them singletons. Source: tumor tissue, taken after nivolumab (anti-PD-1) treatment. The receptors stem from a person between 40 and 85 years old with oral cavity squamous cell carcinoma. The CDR3 runs from the conserved cysteine through the conserved F or W. The D gene is left open where the match is weak. Size tells how often a clone was seen (once, few, many) or the class of an expanded clone, and some rows leave it out.

V: TRBV11-2
J: TRBJ2-1
size: many
D: TRBD1
length: 12
CDR3: CASRGQSNEQFF
DNA: TGTGCCAGTAGGGGACAGTCCAATGAGCAGTTCTTC

V: TRBV7-9
J: TRBJ1-3
size: medium-sized
D: TRBD1
length: 16
CDR3: CASSHVGQGAGNTIYF
DNA: TGTGCCAGCAGCCACGTCGGACAGGGGGCTGGAAACACCATATATTTT

V: TRBV18
J: TRBJ2-1
size: few
D: -
length: 13
CDR3: CASSPPRVNEQFF
DNA: TGTGCCAGCTCACCACCGCGGGTTAATGAGCAGTTCTTC

V: TRBV9
J: TRBJ2-2
size: -
D: -
length: 14
CDR3: CASSVAWGAGELFF
DNA: TGTGCCAGCAGCGTAGCTTGGGGGGCCGGGGAGCTGTTTTTT

V: TRBV2
J: TRBJ1-2
size: many
D: -
length: 12
CDR3: CASQGIERGYTF
DNA: TGTGCCAGTCAGGGGATCGAGAGGGGCTACACCTTC

V: TRBV7-2
J: TRBJ2-3
size: few
D: -
length: 13
CDR3: CASSIRKGDTQYF
DNA: TGTGCCAGCAGCATTAGAAAGGGAGATACGCAGTATTTT

V: TRBV9
J: TRBJ2-3
size: -
D: TRBD2
length: 14
CDR3: CASSPRGRADTQYF
DNA: TGTGCCAGCAGCCCTCGGGGGAGGGCAGATACGCAGTATTTT

V: TRBV9
J: TRBJ2-1
size: -
D: -
length: 12
CDR3: CASSVLTNEQFF
DNA: TGTGCCAGCAGCGTACTCACCAATGAGCAGTTCTTC

V: TRBV19
J: TRBJ1-4
size: -
D: TRBD1
length: 16
CDR3: CASSLIRDRHNEKLFF
DNA: TGTGCCAGTAGCCTAATCCGGGACAGGCACAATGAAAAACTGTTTTTT

V: TRBV10-3
J: TRBJ1-3
size: few
D: -
length: 17
CDR3: CAISESSQGVSGNTIYF
DNA: TGTGCCATCAGTGAGTCGAGCCAGGGCGTCTCTGGAAACACCATATATTTT

V: TRBV6-5
J: TRBJ2-5
size: few
D: -
length: 15
CDR3: CASRPVGNFGETQYF
DNA: TGTGCCAGCAGACCCGTAGGAAATTTTGGAGAGACCCAGTACTTC

V: TRBV7-9
J: TRBJ2-7
size: few
D: TRBD1
length: 16
CDR3: CASSFRQGAKEYEQYF
DNA: TGTGCCAGCAGCTTTAGACAGGGGGCGAAGGAATACGAGCAGTACTTC

V: TRBV6-1
J: TRBJ1-1
size: -
D: -
length: 13
CDR3: CASSATGGAEAFF
DNA: TGTGCCAGCAGTGCGACCGGAGGGGCTGAAGCTTTCTTT

V: TRBV6-1
J: TRBJ1-5
size: many
D: -
length: 15
CDR3: CASSEILFGNQPQHF
DNA: TGTGCCAGCAGTGAGATCCTTTTTGGGAATCAGCCCCAGCATTTT

V: TRBV14
J: TRBJ2-5
size: few
D: TRBD2
length: 15
CDR3: CASSHRTRVLETQYF
DNA: TGTGCCAGCAGCCATAGGACTAGGGTCCTAGAGACCCAGTACTTC

V: TRBV7-7
J: TRBJ2-5
size: -
D: TRBD1
length: 15
CDR3: CASSDIRTGGETQYF
DNA: TGTGCCAGCAGCGACATACGGACAGGGGGAGAGACCCAGTACTTC

V: TRBV7-9
J: TRBJ2-5
size: few
D: -
length: 16
CDR3: CASSFPEGPQQETQYF
DNA: TGTGCCAGCAGCTTCCCGGAGGGCCCACAACAAGAGACCCAGTACTTC

V: TRBV7-8
J: TRBJ1-6
size: few
D: -
length: 16
CDR3: CASSLGGNLYNSPLHF
DNA: TGTGCCAGCAGCTTAGGGGGGAACCTCTATAATTCACCCCTCCACTTT

V: TRBV7-2
J: TRBJ2-5
size: -
D: -
length: 15
CDR3: CASSFSPTSRETQYF
DNA: TGTGCCAGCAGCTTTAGCCCCACTAGCAGAGAGACCCAGTACTTC

V: TRBV12-5
J: TRBJ1-1
size: few
D: -
length: 11
CDR3: CASGISREAFF
DNA: TGTGCTAGTGGTATTTCGCGGGAAGCTTTCTTT

V: TRBV6-1
J: TRBJ1-1
size: -
D: -
length: 14
CDR3: CASLPTIGNTEAFF
DNA: TGTGCCAGCCTGCCCACGATAGGGAACACTGAAGCTTTCTTT

V: TRBV6-5
J: TRBJ1-5
size: -
D: -
length: 15
CDR3: CASTARDWGNQPQHF
DNA: TGTGCCAGCACAGCCCGGGACTGGGGCAATCAGCCCCAGCATTTT

V: TRBV5-6
J: TRBJ1-2
size: -
D: -
length: 12
CDR3: CASSLPQELYTF
DNA: TGTGCCAGCAGCTTGCCGCAGGAGTTATACACCTTC

V: TRBV27
J: TRBJ2-1
size: few
D: -
length: 13
CDR3: CASSFGRVNEQFF
DNA: TGTGCCAGCAGTTTTGGTAGGGTGAATGAGCAGTTCTTC

V: TRBV11-3
J: TRBJ1-1
size: few
D: TRBD1
length: 15
CDR3: CASSQRTGRNTEAFF
DNA: TGTGCCAGCAGCCAAAGGACAGGGCGGAACACTGAAGCTTTCTTT

V: TRBV7-2
J: TRBJ1-5
size: -
D: -
length: 15
CDR3: CASSVRVNSNQPQHF
DNA: TGTGCCAGCAGCGTAAGGGTGAATAGCAATCAGCCCCAGCATTTT

V: TRBV6-5
J: TRBJ1-1
size: -
D: -
length: 15
CDR3: CASRYLFRGNTEAFF
DNA: TGTGCCAGCAGGTACCTATTTCGGGGGAACACTGAAGCTTTCTTT

V: TRBV10-3
J: TRBJ1-2
size: -
D: TRBD1
length: 14
CDR3: CAITESDRNYGYTF
DNA: TGTGCCATCACCGAATCGGACAGGAACTATGGCTACACCTTC

V: TRBV30
J: TRBJ1-6
size: -
D: -
length: 16
CDR3: CAWSVVGGSYNSPLHF
DNA: TGTGCCTGGAGTGTAGTTGGGGGCTCCTATAATTCACCCCTCCACTTT

V: TRBV5-1
J: TRBJ2-3
size: -
D: TRBD2
length: 13
CDR3: CASSRGERSVQYF
DNA: TGCGCCAGCAGCCGGGGGGAAAGATCCGTGCAGTATTTT

V: TRBV5-4
J: TRBJ2-7
size: -
D: -
length: 15
CDR3: CASSYEQGRSYEQYF
DNA: TGTGCCAGCAGCTATGAACAGGGCCGCTCCTACGAGCAGTACTTC

V: TRBV12-1
J: TRBJ1-6
size: -
D: -
length: 14
CDR3: CASFRDRDNSPLHF
DNA: TGTGCCAGCTTCCGGGACAGAGATAATTCACCCCTCCACTTT

V: TRBV7-9
J: TRBJ2-1
size: -
D: -
length: 11
CDR3: CASSFWGGQFF
DNA: TGTGCCAGCAGCTTCTGGGGCGGGCAGTTCTTC

V: TRBV7-9
J: TRBJ1-5
size: few
D: -
length: 14
CDR3: CASQEGNSNQPQHF
DNA: TGTGCCAGCCAGGAGGGTAATAGCAATCAGCCCCAGCATTTT

V: TRBV7-9
J: TRBJ2-2
size: -
D: -
length: 15
CDR3: CASSFGRGRTGELFF
DNA: TGTGCCAGCAGCTTCGGCAGGGGCCGCACCGGGGAGCTGTTTTTT

V: TRBV7-6
J: TRBJ2-2
size: -
D: TRBD2
length: 16
CDR3: CASSLIGGSNTGELFF
DNA: TGTGCCAGCAGCTTAATCGGGGGGTCTAACACCGGGGAGCTGTTTTTT

V: TRBV5-1
J: TRBJ1-2
size: few
D: -
length: 15
CDR3: CASSLGRANNYGYTF
DNA: TGCGCCAGCAGCTTGGGTCGGGCCAACAACTATGGCTACACCTTC

V: TRBV6-1
J: TRBJ2-5
size: -
D: -
length: 12
CDR3: CASEGGIEAQYF
DNA: TGTGCCAGCGAGGGGGGGATCGAGGCCCAGTACTTC

V: TRBV11-2
J: TRBJ2-2
size: medium-sized
D: -
length: 16
CDR3: CASSAGRTGNTGELFF
DNA: TGTGCCAGCAGCGCCGGGAGGACAGGGAACACCGGGGAGCTGTTTTTT

V: TRBV6-1
J: TRBJ2-5
size: -
D: -
length: 10
CDR3: CASRWETQYF
DNA: TGTGCCAGCAGGTGGGAGACCCAGTACTTC

V: TRBV7-2
J: TRBJ1-1
size: few
D: -
length: 14
CDR3: CASSLEGLGTEAFF
DNA: TGTGCCAGCAGCTTAGAAGGGTTGGGGACTGAAGCTTTCTTT

V: TRBV11-2
J: TRBJ2-3
size: -
D: TRBD2
length: 17
CDR3: CASSNPSSGGMTDTQYF
DNA: TGTGCCAGCAGCAATCCTTCTAGCGGGGGCATGACAGATACGCAGTATTTT

V: TRBV6-5
J: TRBJ1-5
size: -
D: TRBD1
length: 15
CDR3: CASSYRQGNNQPQHF
DNA: TGTGCCAGCAGTTACCGACAGGGAAACAATCAGCCCCAGCATTTT

V: TRBV5-1
J: TRBJ2-3
size: few
D: TRBD2
length: 17
CDR3: CASSLTSGGPRTDTQYF
DNA: TGCGCCAGCAGCCTGACTAGCGGGGGCCCTCGCACAGATACGCAGTATTTT

V: TRBV4-1
J: TRBJ2-2
size: many
D: TRBD2
length: 16
CDR3: CASSQDSRLAPGELFF
DNA: TGCGCCAGCAGCCAAGACTCCCGACTAGCTCCCGGGGAGCTGTTTTTT

V: TRBV2
J: TRBJ1-5
size: many
D: -
length: 14
CDR3: CASSHDNSDQPQHF
DNA: TGTGCCAGCAGTCACGACAATTCCGATCAGCCCCAGCATTTT

V: TRBV19
J: TRBJ1-6
size: -
D: -
length: 13
CDR3: CASTDRNNSPLHF
DNA: TGTGCCAGTACGGACAGAAATAATTCACCCCTCCACTTT

V: TRBV2
J: TRBJ2-1
size: few
D: TRBD2
length: 14
CDR3: CASLVGLAGAEQFF
DNA: TGTGCCAGCCTAGTCGGACTAGCGGGGGCCGAGCAGTTCTTC

V: TRBV5-1
J: TRBJ1-3
size: -
D: TRBD1
length: 15
CDR3: CASREVQGARNTIYF
DNA: TGCGCCAGCAGAGAGGTTCAGGGGGCTAGAAACACCATATATTTT